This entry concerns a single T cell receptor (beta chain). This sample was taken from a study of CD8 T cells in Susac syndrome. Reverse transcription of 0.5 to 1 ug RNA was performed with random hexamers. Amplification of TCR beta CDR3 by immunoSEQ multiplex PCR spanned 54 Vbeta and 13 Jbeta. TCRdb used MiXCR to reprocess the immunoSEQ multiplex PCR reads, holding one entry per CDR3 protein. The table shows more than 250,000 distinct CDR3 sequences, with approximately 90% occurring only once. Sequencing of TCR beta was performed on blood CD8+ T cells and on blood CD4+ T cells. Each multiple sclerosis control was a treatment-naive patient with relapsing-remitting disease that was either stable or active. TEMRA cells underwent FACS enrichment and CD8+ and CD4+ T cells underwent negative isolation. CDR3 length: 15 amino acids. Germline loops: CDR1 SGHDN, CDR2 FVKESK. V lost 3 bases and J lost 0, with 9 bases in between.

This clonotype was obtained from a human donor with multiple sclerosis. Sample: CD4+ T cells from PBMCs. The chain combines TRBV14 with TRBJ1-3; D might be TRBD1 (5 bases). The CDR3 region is CASSHRATSGNTIYF. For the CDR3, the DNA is TGTGCCAGCAGCCACAGGGCAACCTCTGGAAACACCATATATTTT.